This TCR beta chain was sequenced in a study of cytomegalovirus exposure and HLA in healthy donors (dated by TCRdb to about 2017). Turning to the overall study: An earlier analysis of more than 550 of the donors reported roughly 300 Gb of sequence data and 95 million to 130 million unique TCR beta sequences obtained from around 190 million T cells. Approximately 300 gigabases of sequencing data and tens of millions of unique TCR sequences made up an early release that covered approximately 700 HLA-typed donors. Of the approximately 400 genotyped donors, roughly 80% were placed in the genetic ancestry cluster associated with self-reported Caucasian donors. The study aimed to test whether signatures of past pathogen exposure could be identified by cataloging public T cell receptors. The study profiled the T cell repertoires of 500 to 800 subjects by immunosequencing and related them to cytomegalovirus serostatus. Besides the first cohort of some 670 subjects, a separate validation cohort made up of over 95 different subjects was used. To predict cytomegalovirus infection status, the study combined high-throughput TCR immunosequencing, statistical association of individual TCRs with disease status, and machine learning. To study patterns of TCR occurrence, a later analysis re-analyzed previously published TCR beta repertoires from under 750 donors and added high-resolution HLA genotyping. Rather than drawing on any new phenotypic data, the later analysis identified candidate immune exposures from TCR beta sequences and the way those sequences occurred across donors. In an earlier analysis of 587 of the donors, high-throughput TCR beta sequencing was used to judge whether each TCR beta V gene segment behaved as functional or pseudogenic. Alongside the repertoire data, information on donor age, sex, ethnicity and CMV serostatus was compiled. A later genetic analysis used genome-wide SNP genotypes for about three fifths of the 666 donors, treating that subset as a discovery cohort. All discovery cohort repertoires had been generated on a single sequencing platform. Class I and class II HLA loci were covered by the typing at four-digit resolution. Typing coverage differed by locus: A, B, C, DRB1 and DQB1 were typed in roughly 629-630 donors, DQA1 in about 500, DPA1 in 600 to 610, and DPB1 in 450 to 490. Four to six DR-DQ haplotypes were handled as single units for association and clustering, since linkage in the cohort was strong. On average, 235,054 unique TCR beta nucleotide sequences were sequenced per donor among about 400 genotyped donors of the cohort, with approximately 18% of those sequences being non-productive. Points the paper makes about the study in general: Sequencing depth was assumed to be roughly uniform across donors in the presence/absence analyses, though that assumption may not hold. The classifier was reported to diagnose cytomegalovirus status with high specificity and sensitivity in both the original and validation cohorts. In the study, approximately 160 TCR beta chains were listed as associated with cytomegalovirus. According to a later analysis, most CMV-associated TCR beta chains appeared to be HLA-restricted, and the HLA associations seemed to be driven largely by CMV exposure. A later genetic analysis reported fewer N-insertions in productive TCRs among donors in an Asian-associated ancestry cluster than the roughly 640-donor mean. In a later analysis, more than 15,000 TCR beta sequences were associated with specific HLA alleles at a false discovery rate of 0.05. The authors suggested that the approach could potentially be extended to other disease states and immunological phenotypes. A later analysis found that HLA-associated TCR beta chains were more clonally expanded and had lower generation probabilities than equally common non-associated chains. Across donors, most TCR sequences were observed very rarely, whereas some public TCRs were present in many individuals. A further reported finding was that TCR beta sequences accurately predicted the HLA-A and HLA-B alleles for most subjects in the first cohort. For the cohort, immune exposure information was limited to CMV serostatus. Only TCR beta chains were sequenced in this cohort, and the absence of alpha or paired-chain data limited detectable features. V-gene and J-gene trimming of TCR beta chains was associated with a missense DCLRE1C variant in a later genetic analysis, and the association was replicated in an independent cohort. Some IMGT-functional V segments, including TRBV6-2 and TRBV6-3, could not be distinguished by the 87-base-pair reads and were therefore excluded. In a later analysis, the rate of TCR association differed among HLA loci, with DRB1 alleles having the most associated TCRs and HLA-C alleles having the fewest. In an earlier analysis of about 540 of the donors, most TCR beta V segments were observed in productive rearrangements about 90% or about 30% of the time, broadly matching IMGT annotations. When HLA alleles, especially DR and DQ, strongly co-occurred, attributing TCR associations to individual alleles was difficult. Correlated functional status among segregating V segments might be attributable to linkage disequilibrium, but an unknown experimental factor could not be ruled out. In a later analysis, several top co-occurrence clusters were reported to appear linked to parvovirus B19, influenza, CMV and Epstein-Barr virus. Because HLA typing was missing for some donors at each locus, association tests included only the typed subset. Because counts were too low, 15 to 20 rarely observed V segments, including chromosome 9 orphons, were excluded from the earlier analysis of roughly 580 of the donors. In vitro tests confirmed that three of the cytomegalovirus-associated TCR beta chains recognize cytomegalovirus antigens. A cluster of highly shared sequence variants was judged likely to be a technical artifact of the sequencing pipeline.

The cohort consisted of 670 or so healthy bone marrow donors. At the time of sampling, all cohort members were nominally healthy, though unrecorded immune exposures were likely present. The donor tested CMV seropositive and was one of the 289 seropositive cohort members. Each donor provided a peripheral blood sample, and peripheral blood mononuclear cells were used for TCR beta sequencing. The Qiagen DNeasy Blood Extraction Kit was used to extract genomic DNA from the blood cell samples. Comments on this clone: No antigen is known for it. The record has no base qualities; no much larger clone is one base away.

The CDR3 numbers 15 residues from cysteine through phenylalanine. The only DNA kept is the CDR3, 45 bases in frame from the first base. The germline V gene yields SGDLS for CDR1 and YYNGEE for CDR2. V and J lose 0 bases and 2 bases, and a span of 9 bases separates them. Libraries were made using the immunoSEQ multiplex PCR assay. For the multiplex PCR, a mixture combining 60 forward primers for TCR Vbeta segments and 13 reverse primers for TCR Jbeta segments was used. The CDR3 region of rearranged TCR beta genes was amplified from genomic DNA with a multiplex PCR assay. Amplified TCR beta libraries were sequenced as 87-base-pair reads on the Illumina HiSeq System. As for the original processing: A later analysis counted about 82 million unique TCR beta chains across the 666 repertoires, and 10 million to 12 million of these chains were shared by at least two donors. To remove PCR and sequencing errors, raw reads were error-corrected and collapsed into unique sequences using a nearest-neighbor algorithm that merged closely related sequences. Alignment of CDR3 sequences to IMGT reference sequences was used to assign V, D and J gene segments. Each retained sequence needed at least a six-nucleotide match to both a V gene segment and a J gene segment. Rearrangements were called productive when the CDR3 lacked stop codons and stayed in frame with V and J; all others were non-productive. Following IMGT convention, CDR3 was defined as the stretch from the second conserved V-encoded cysteine to the conserved J-encoded phenylalanine. In an earlier analysis of around 640 of the donors, sequences lacking an unambiguous match to a single V gene segment were excluded. An earlier analysis of 500 to 700 of the donors classified V segments as functional when productive rearrangements were above 56.7% and as segregating when the standard deviation between donors was above 5%. A statistical classification framework was developed to diagnose cytomegalovirus status using the catalog of TCR beta chain sequences. V and J gene assignment, in a later analysis, came from comparing TCR nucleotide sequences with IMGT/GENE-DB human TR gene sequences. Using the TCRdist pipeline, a later analysis assigned CDR3 sequences along with most-parsimonious VDJ recombination scenarios. In a later analysis, every TCR beta chain was defined by the combination of its CDR3 amino acid sequence and its V-gene family, and reads without a unique V-gene family were dropped. In a later analysis, a few hundred highly shared, low-generation-probability nucleotide sequences were removed to address suspected cross-contamination and a sequencing artifact. A later analysis calculated a clonal expansion index for each public chain from normalized within-repertoire ranks of inferred template counts. In a later analysis, generation probabilities were computed with a VDJ recombination model fitted to out-of-frame rearrangements, and the resulting probabilities were checked against IGoR. In a later analysis, hypergeometric tests were used to score TCR-TCR, TCR-HLA and TCR-CMV co-occurrence, with a repertoire-size bias correction applied to TCR pairs. In a later analysis, false discovery rates were estimated by permuting HLA or CMV assignments 20 times. In a later analysis, co-occurring TCRs were grouped with DBSCAN, and TCRdist sequence similarity was added when clustering was performed within HLA-allele-positive subsets. Repertoires with fewer than 30,000 or more than 120,000 public chains, plus five repertoires with anomalous nucleotide sharing, were excluded from co-occurrence clustering. TCRdb limited this immuneACCESS table to in-frame rearrangements with V and J called. A share of clones is missing; checked studies link under half to unresolved V genes, and the rest is unexplained. V and J calls plus clone size are reproduced from that table; the DNA served to infer D and trimming. This sample lists roughly 160,000 clones; around 73% were detected once. The top ten constitute roughly 5.2% of the sample.

The rearrangement joined TRBV9 to TRBJ2-1; the D segment could be TRBD1, given 5 matching bases. The sample taken for sequencing was PBMCs. This receptor was identified in a young woman in good health and CMV-seropositive. This receptor has the CDR3 CASSVGRAPYNEQFF. The DNA reads as follows: TGTGCCAGCAGCGTAGGCAGGGCCCCCTACAATGAGCAGTTCTTC.